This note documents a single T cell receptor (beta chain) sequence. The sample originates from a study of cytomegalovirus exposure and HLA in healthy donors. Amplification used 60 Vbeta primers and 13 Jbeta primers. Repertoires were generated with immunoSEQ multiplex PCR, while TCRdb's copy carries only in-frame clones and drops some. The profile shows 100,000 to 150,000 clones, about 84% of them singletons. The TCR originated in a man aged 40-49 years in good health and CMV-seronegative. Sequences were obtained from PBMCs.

CDR3 sequence reads: CASSFPPGEKLFF. The CDR3 nucleotides are TGTGCCAGCAGCTTCCCCCCGGGGGAAAAACTGTTTTTT. The gene calls are TRBV7-2 and TRBJ1-4; D remains unclear. The CDR3 sequence is 13 residues long. V lost 3 bases and J lost 8, with 10 bases in between. The V gene's germline CDR1 is SGHTA and CDR2 FQGNSA.